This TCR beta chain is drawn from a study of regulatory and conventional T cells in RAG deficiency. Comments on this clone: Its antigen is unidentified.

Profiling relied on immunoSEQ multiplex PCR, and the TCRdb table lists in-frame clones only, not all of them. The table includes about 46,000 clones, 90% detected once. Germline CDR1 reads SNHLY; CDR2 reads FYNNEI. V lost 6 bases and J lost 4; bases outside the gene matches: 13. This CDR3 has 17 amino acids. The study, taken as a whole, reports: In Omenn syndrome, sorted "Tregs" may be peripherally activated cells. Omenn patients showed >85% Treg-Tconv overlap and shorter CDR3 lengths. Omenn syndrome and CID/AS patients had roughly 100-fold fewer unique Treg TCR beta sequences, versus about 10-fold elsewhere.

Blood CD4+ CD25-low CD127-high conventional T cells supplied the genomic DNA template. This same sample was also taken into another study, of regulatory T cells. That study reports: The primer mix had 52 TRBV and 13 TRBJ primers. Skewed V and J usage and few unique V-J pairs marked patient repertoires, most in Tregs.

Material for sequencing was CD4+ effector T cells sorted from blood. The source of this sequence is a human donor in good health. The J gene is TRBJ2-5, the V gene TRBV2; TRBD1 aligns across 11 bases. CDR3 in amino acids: CASRYSTGTGGRETQYF. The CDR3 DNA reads TGTGCCAGCAGATACTCCACCGGGACAGGGGGAAGAGAGACCCAGTACTTC.